This T cell receptor (beta chain) was obtained from a study of blood T cell repertoires in COVID-19. Generated by immunoSEQ multiplex PCR, the TCRdb table keeps only in-frame clones and is missing some. The repertoire has about 46,000 clones, roughly 80% of them found once; the top ten carry roughly 8.8%. The CDR3 spans 14 residues. V lost 1 base, J lost 4 bases, and 10 bases lay in between. Per germline, CDR1 LGHDT and CDR2 YNNKEL (reference sequence). This chain connects TRBV3-1 (or the pseudogene TRBV3-2) to TRBJ1-2; maybe TRBD1 (6 bases). The receptor was derived from a man in his sixties with acute or convalescent COVID-19. The sequencing sample was made of peripheral blood. The CDR3 bases are TGTGCCAGCAGCCAAGGGGGACAAGTCTATGGCTACACCTTC. Translation gives CASSQGGQVYGYTF.